The clone carrying this T cell receptor beta chain came up a few times. Antigen: not known. These data come from a study of early stage breast cancer tumors. As for the study in general: ER+/PR+/HER2- status applied to about 80% of the 16 invasive breast tumors. Study results and limitations: Tumors had roughly 2.5-fold higher T cell density than normal breast. Tumor and normal breast were distinguished via blood comparison in about 90% of the 16 patients.

Losses at the gene ends were 7 bases for V and 6 bases for J; bases not matched to a gene: 9. CDR3 length: 14 amino acids. Germline CDR1 is LNHDA and CDR2 is SQIVND (reference sequence). Each sample had two DNA replicates, around 0.53 ug blood or about 1.5 ug tissue. Profiled with immunoSEQ multiplex PCR; TCRdb holds only in-frame clones, not every one. The top ten clones hold roughly 24% of a sample with roughly 4,700 clones, 64% of them seen once. This sequence joins TRBV19 and TRBJ1-5; 7 nucleotides agree with TRBD1. The receptor comes from a person aged 45 to 59 with breast cancer. The sequencing sample was made of breast tumor tissue. In DNA form, the CDR3 reads TGTGCCAGTATTGGGGACAGCGCCAGTCAGCCCCAGCATTTT. Translating gives CASIGDSASQPQHF.